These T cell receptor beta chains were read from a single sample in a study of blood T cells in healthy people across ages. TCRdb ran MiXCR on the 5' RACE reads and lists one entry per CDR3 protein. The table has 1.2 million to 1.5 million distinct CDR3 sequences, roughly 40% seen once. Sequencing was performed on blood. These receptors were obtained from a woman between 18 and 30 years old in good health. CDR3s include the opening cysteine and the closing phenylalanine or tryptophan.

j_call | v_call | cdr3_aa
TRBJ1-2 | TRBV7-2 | CASSLGPQGVEGYTF
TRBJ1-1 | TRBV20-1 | CSAPTGGVTEAFF
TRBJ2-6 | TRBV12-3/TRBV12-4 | CAAGYGAGANVLTF
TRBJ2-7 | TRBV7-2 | CASSSSLAGVCEQYF
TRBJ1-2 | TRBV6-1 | CASSEPTEGVSYGYTF
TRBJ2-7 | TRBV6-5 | CASSLTQYSYEQYF
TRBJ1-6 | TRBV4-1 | CASSQDRDYNSPLHF
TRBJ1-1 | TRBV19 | CASNQDRGLSNSEAFF
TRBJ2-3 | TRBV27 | CASSLEGGASFSTDTQYF
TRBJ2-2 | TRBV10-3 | CAITSTAGGELFF
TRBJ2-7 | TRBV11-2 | CASSLGAAGLAEQYF
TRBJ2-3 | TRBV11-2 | CASSLRGGYTDTQYF
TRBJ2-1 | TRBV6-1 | CASAPPGSGEQFF
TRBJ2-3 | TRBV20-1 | CSARDQASGTDTQYF
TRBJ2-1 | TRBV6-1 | CASHPPRDPGLDEQFF
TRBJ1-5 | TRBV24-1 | CATSANDRGNQPQHF
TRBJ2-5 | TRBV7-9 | CASRSGQGVETQYF
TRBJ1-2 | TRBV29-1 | CSVPAGTGGAHYGYTF
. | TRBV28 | CASRSTGNSYEQYF
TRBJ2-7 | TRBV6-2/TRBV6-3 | CASSYHQGVQSYEQYF
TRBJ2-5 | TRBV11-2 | CASSHGQRRYF
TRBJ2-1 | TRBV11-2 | CASSMTGGLYNEQFF
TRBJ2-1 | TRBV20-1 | CSAREGVGYEQFF
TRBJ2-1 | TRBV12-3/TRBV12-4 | CASSFEGTGQDEQFF
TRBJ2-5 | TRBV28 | CASRAVGTQYF
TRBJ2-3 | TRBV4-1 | CASNQDPVLTDTQYF
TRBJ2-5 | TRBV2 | CASSAGGGEKTQYF
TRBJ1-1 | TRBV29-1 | CSVGKTERVTEAFF
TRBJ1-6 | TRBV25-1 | CASSDGPSQGRNSPLHF
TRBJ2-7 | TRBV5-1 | CASRGGPGTSYPEQYF
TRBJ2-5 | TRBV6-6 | CASSYSQDRVGEQYF
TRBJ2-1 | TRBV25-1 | CASSEKYEQFF
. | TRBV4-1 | CASSQDIRGRHSYNEQYF
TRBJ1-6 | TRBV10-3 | CAIRTDRGNAPLHF
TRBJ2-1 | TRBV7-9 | CASSLEGTSGGSKNEQFF
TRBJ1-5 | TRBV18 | CASASGQNQPQHF
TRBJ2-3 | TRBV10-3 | CAIRGLAGGTDTQYF
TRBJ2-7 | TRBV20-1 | CSATTGSEQYF
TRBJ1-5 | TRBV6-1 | CASSERAESSNQPQHF
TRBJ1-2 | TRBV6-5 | CASSYTHPKGTAGGYTF
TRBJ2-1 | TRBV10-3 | CATRGAREDEQFF
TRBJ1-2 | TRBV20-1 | CSARRNTGRSEYRGYTF
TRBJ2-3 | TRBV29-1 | CSVVFQINTDTQYF
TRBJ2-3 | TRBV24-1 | CATGQGADTQYF
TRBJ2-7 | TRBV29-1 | CSVWSTLTGAYEQYF
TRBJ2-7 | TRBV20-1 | CSAREQGGRYEQYF
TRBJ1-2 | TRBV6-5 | CASRSKGGQGPYGYTF